The rows below give T cell receptor beta chains drawn from one sample of a study of cytomegalovirus exposure and HLA in healthy donors. Only in-frame clones appear in the TCRdb table, and some are missing; sequencing was by immunoSEQ multiplex PCR. This table holds 95,000 to 150,000 clones, roughly 70% found once. Sequenced sample: PBMCs. These receptors all come from a man under 40 in good health and CMV-seronegative. Both conserved end residues are part of each CDR3. Fields, in order: J gene, V gene, D gene, clone size, CDR3 DNA, CDR3 protein. D genes are given only for firm matches. Size is stated for part of the rows, as once, few or many counts, or as a class when the clone is expanded.

j_gene: TRBJ2-5
v_gene: TRBV4-1
d_gene: NA
abundance: NA
CDR3nt: TGCGCCAGCAGCCAAGATTGGACGGGGGTCGTGGAGACCCAGTACTTC
CDR3aa: CASSQDWTGVVETQYF

j_gene: TRBJ2-7
v_gene: TRBV9
d_gene: NA
abundance: NA
CDR3nt: TGTGCCAGCAGCGTAGATTCTCCTCCCTACGAGCAGTACTTC
CDR3aa: CASSVDSPPYEQYF

j_gene: TRBJ1-4
v_gene: TRBV5-1
d_gene: NA
abundance: NA
CDR3nt: TGCGCCAGCAGCTTGGTCCAGGATAATGAAAAACTGTTTTTT
CDR3aa: CASSLVQDNEKLFF

j_gene: TRBJ2-3
v_gene: TRBV5-1
d_gene: TRBD1
abundance: NA
CDR3nt: TGCGCCAGCAGCGTGACAGGGGAGGGCACAGATACGCAGTATTTT
CDR3aa: CASSVTGEGTDTQYF

j_gene: TRBJ2-6
v_gene: TRBV18
d_gene: NA
abundance: NA
CDR3nt: TGTGCCAGCTCACCTGTGGGACAAGTCTCTGGGGCCAACGTCCTGACTTTC
CDR3aa: CASSPVGQVSGANVLTF

j_gene: TRBJ1-5
v_gene: TRBV18
d_gene: NA
abundance: NA
CDR3nt: TGTGCCAGCTCACCAGACAGGAATCAGCCCCAGCATTTT
CDR3aa: CASSPDRNQPQHF

j_gene: TRBJ2-2
v_gene: TRBV7-8
d_gene: NA
abundance: NA
CDR3nt: TGTGCCAGCAGAGGCCGAACAGCGAACACCGGGGAGCTGTTTTTT
CDR3aa: CASRGRTANTGELFF

j_gene: TRBJ2-7
v_gene: TRBV27
d_gene: NA
abundance: NA
CDR3nt: TGTGCCAGCAGTCCGCTTGGGGCGGGGGCCCACGAGCAGTACTTC
CDR3aa: CASSPLGAGAHEQYF

j_gene: TRBJ2-7
v_gene: TRBV27
d_gene: NA
abundance: NA
CDR3nt: TGTGCCAGCAGTTTAACAGGGATCTACGAGCAGTACTTC
CDR3aa: CASSLTGIYEQYF

j_gene: TRBJ1-5
v_gene: TRBV30
d_gene: TRBD1
abundance: NA
CDR3nt: TGTGCCTGGAGCAGGGACAGGGCCAATCAGCCCCAGCATTTT
CDR3aa: CAWSRDRANQPQHF

j_gene: TRBJ2-7
v_gene: TRBV5-5
d_gene: NA
abundance: few
CDR3nt: TGTGCCAGCAGCTTCCGGGGGGCCCACAGCTCCTACGAGCAGTACTTC
CDR3aa: CASSFRGAHSSYEQYF

j_gene: TRBJ2-6
v_gene: TRBV18
d_gene: NA
abundance: once
CDR3nt: TGTGCCAGCTCACCATTGCAGGGACTGGGCTCTGGGGCCAACGTCCTGACTTTC
CDR3aa: CASSPLQGLGSGANVLTF

j_gene: TRBJ1-5
v_gene: TRBV2
d_gene: TRBD1
abundance: NA
CDR3nt: TGTGCCAGCAGTGAAGCGACAGGGTCGACTATTGGGCCCCAGCATTTT
CDR3aa: CASSEATGSTIGPQHF

j_gene: TRBJ2-7
v_gene: TRBV2
d_gene: TRBD1
abundance: once
CDR3nt: TGTGCCAGCAGTGAAACAGGGGGCCACGAGCAGTACTTC
CDR3aa: CASSETGGHEQYF

j_gene: TRBJ2-1
v_gene: TRBV7-3
d_gene: NA
abundance: NA
CDR3nt: TGTGCCAGCAGCTTAAATAGAGGAGTCGGGACCTACAATGAGCAGTTCTTC
CDR3aa: CASSLNRGVGTYNEQFF

j_gene: TRBJ1-6
v_gene: TRBV11-2
d_gene: NA
abundance: NA
CDR3nt: TGTGCCAGCAGACCCGACTTCAAAGTTCGAAATTCACCCCTCCACTTT
CDR3aa: CASRPDFKVRNSPLHF

j_gene: TRBJ1-2
v_gene: TRBV7-9
d_gene: TRBD1
abundance: few
CDR3nt: TGTGCCAGCAGCTTAGGAGGGGGCCCAAACTATGGCTACACCTTC
CDR3aa: CASSLGGGPNYGYTF

j_gene: TRBJ1-1
v_gene: TRBV5-6
d_gene: TRBD1
abundance: NA
CDR3nt: TGTGCCAGCAGCTCGACCACTCAATGGACAGGGGAAGCTTTCTTT
CDR3aa: CASSSTTQWTGEAFF

j_gene: TRBJ2-5
v_gene: TRBV30
d_gene: NA
abundance: NA
CDR3nt: TGTGCCTGGAGTGTGGGGCAGACCCAGTACTTC
CDR3aa: CAWSVGQTQYF

j_gene: TRBJ2-2
v_gene: TRBV10-2
d_gene: TRBD2
abundance: NA
CDR3nt: TGCGCCAGCAGAGATTCGGGGGGGCCGGCCGGGGAGCTGTTTTTT
CDR3aa: CASRDSGGPAGELFF

j_gene: TRBJ1-1
v_gene: TRBV28
d_gene: NA
abundance: NA
CDR3nt: TGTGCCAGCAGTTTATCGGGGGGGCGAGGGACTGAAGCTTTCTTT
CDR3aa: CASSLSGGRGTEAFF

j_gene: TRBJ2-3
v_gene: TRBV7-6
d_gene: TRBD1
abundance: NA
CDR3nt: TGTGCCAGCAGCTGGACAGGGGGTAACACAGATACGCAGTATTTT
CDR3aa: CASSWTGGNTDTQYF

j_gene: TRBJ2-3
v_gene: TRBV27
d_gene: NA
abundance: NA
CDR3nt: TGTGCCAGCAGACCTACAGGGATCGATACGCAGTATTTT
CDR3aa: CASRPTGIDTQYF

j_gene: TRBJ2-7
v_gene: TRBV6-1
d_gene: TRBD2
abundance: NA
CDR3nt: TGTGCCAGCAGCCTAGCGGGGGGCCTCTACGAGCAGTACTTC
CDR3aa: CASSLAGGLYEQYF

j_gene: TRBJ2-7
v_gene: TRBV27
d_gene: TRBD2
abundance: NA
CDR3nt: TGTGCCAGCACTGCCAGGGCCGGGGGGGGCTCCTACGAGCAGTACTTC
CDR3aa: CASTARAGGGSYEQYF

j_gene: TRBJ1-6
v_gene: TRBV19
d_gene: NA
abundance: NA
CDR3nt: TGTGCCAGTAGTATAACTCAGGGCTTTGATTCACCCCTCCACTTT
CDR3aa: CASSITQGFDSPLHF

j_gene: TRBJ1-6
v_gene: TRBV6-6
d_gene: NA
abundance: NA
CDR3nt: TGTGCCAGCAGTTCCCTAAATTCACCCCTCCACTTT
CDR3aa: CASSSLNSPLHF

j_gene: TRBJ1-2
v_gene: TRBV27
d_gene: TRBD1
abundance: NA
CDR3nt: TGTGCCAGCAGTGAGTTAGGGACAGGGTTGAGCTATGGCTACACCTTC
CDR3aa: CASSELGTGLSYGYTF

j_gene: TRBJ1-1
v_gene: TRBV5-1
d_gene: NA
abundance: NA
CDR3nt: TGCGCCAGCAGCTTGGAAGGGGAGGGCACTGAAGCTTTCTTT
CDR3aa: CASSLEGEGTEAFF